These 27 T cell receptor beta chains came from one sample sequenced in a study of blood T cell repertoires in COVID-19. The protocol was immunoSEQ multiplex PCR, while the TCRdb copy is restricted to in-frame clones and leaves out a portion. The sample records more than 300,000 clones, around 90% being singletons. Sequenced material: PBMCs or T cells enriched from blood (not recorded which). These receptor sequences come from a young woman who had recovered from COVID-19.

The J gene is TRBJ2-1, the V gene TRBV2; D possibly corresponds to TRBD1 (5 bases). V was clipped by 6 bases and J by 3 bases, with 9 bases between them. CDR3 length: 13 residues. Looked up from germline, CDR1 is SNHLY and CDR2 is FYNNEI. The CDR3 DNA is TGTGCCAGCAGCCCCCAGGGCTACAATGAGCAGTTCTTC. This encodes CASSPQGYNEQFF.

The rearrangement joins TRBV5-5 to TRBJ2-2; D ambiguous. Germline V gene lookup returns CDR1 SGHKS and CDR2 YYEKEE (reference sequence). V shed 5 bases and J shed 8 bases, with 13 bases lying between them. The CDR3 has 13 amino acids. The CDR3 nucleotides are TGTGCCAGCAGTCCTCTCGTAGCTGGGGAGCTGTTTTTT. Encoded protein: CASSPLVAGELFF.

The J gene is TRBJ2-5, the V gene TRBV10-3; D remains unclear. The CDR3 consists of 13 residues. V gave up 10 bases and J gave up 0 bases, with 12 bases separating them. The V gene's germline CDR1 is ENHRY and CDR2 SYGVKD. CDR3 protein: CATLKTDQETQYF. The CDR3 DNA follows: TGTGCCACCCTGAAAACAGACCAAGAGACCCAGTACTTC.

The rearrangement uses TRBV25-1 and TRBJ2-5; TRBD1 matches 9 bases. CDR3 length: 16 residues. V gave up 1 base and J gave up 2 bases; unmatched junction bases: 5. The germline CDR1 and CDR2 sequences are MGHDK and SYGVNS. The DNA of the CDR3 is TGTGCCAGCAGTGAATTCGGACAGGGGAGGCAAGAGACCCAGTACTTC. This gives the protein CASSEFGQGRQETQYF.

The chain combines TRBV7-9 with TRBJ1-4; D gene uncertain. Germline CDR1 and CDR2: SEHNR and FQNEAQ (reference sequence). This CDR3 has 12 amino acids. V lost 1 base, J lost 8 bases, and 5 bases lay in between. The CDR3 sequence: CASSLVAEKLFF. In DNA, the CDR3 is TGTGCCAGCAGCTTAGTAGCGGAAAAACTGTTTTTT.

The rearrangement joins TRBV27 to TRBJ1-1; 7 nucleotides match TRBD1. This CDR3 is 14 amino acids long. Germline values: CDR1 MNHEY, CDR2 SMNVEV (reference sequence). With V trimmed by 5 bases and J by 0 bases, 3 bases remained unmatched. CDR3 residues: CASSATGLNTEAFF. CDR3 coding DNA: TGTGCCAGCAGTGCGACAGGGTTGAACACTGAAGCTTTCTTT.

The genes are TRBV5-1 and TRBJ2-3; 7 bases fit TRBD1. Germline V lookup: CDR1 SGHRS, CDR2 YFSETQ. The CDR3 consists of 15 residues. The ends lost 2 bases at V and 4 bases at J; junction bases unmatched: 7. The CDR3 sequence: CASSFEGAHPDTQYF. The CDR3 DNA is TGCGCCAGCAGCTTCGAGGGGGCGCACCCAGATACGCAGTATTTT.

V is TRBV19 and J is TRBJ1-1; D perhaps matches TRBD1 (6 bases). V lost 3 bases to trimming and J lost 1 base, with 12 bases between them. This CDR3 is built from 15 residues. In germline, CDR1 is LNHDA, CDR2 SQIVND (reference sequence). The CDR3 region has the DNA TGTGCCAGTAGTATCGGGGCCAGGGGGAACACTGAAGCTTTCTTT. It yields the protein CASSIGARGNTEAFF.

This chain joins TRBV6-5 and TRBJ1-1, with 8 bases that match TRBD1. Germline CDR1 is MNHEY and CDR2 is SVGAGI. The CDR3 has 15 residues. Losses at the gene ends were 2 bases for V and 1 base for J; bases not matched to a gene: 3. In nucleotides, the CDR3 is TGTGCCAGCAGTTACCCTGGGACAGGGAACACTGAAGCTTTCTTT. It encodes CASSYPGTGNTEAFF.

The chain joins TRBV2 to TRBJ1-1, with 8 bases matching TRBD1. J was trimmed by 4 bases and V by 5 bases; bases with no gene match: 9. The CDR3 extends over 15 amino acids. CDR1 and CDR2 from the germline V gene are SNHLY and FYNNEI. CDR3 sequence reads: CASSPDRVGGTEAFF. The CDR3 nucleotides are TGTGCCAGCAGTCCGGACAGGGTGGGAGGCACTGAAGCTTTCTTT.

The chain is built from TRBV6-5 and TRBJ2-2, with a possible D match to TRBD1 (5 bases). Germline values: CDR1 MNHEY, CDR2 SVGAGI. CDR3 size: 13 residues. The V end lost 6 bases, the J end lost 5 bases, and 10 bases lay between the germline ends. This chain's CDR3 is CASRTESTGELFF. As DNA, the CDR3 is TGTGCCAGCAGGACAGAGAGTACCGGGGAGCTGTTTTTT.

The rearrangement links TRBV28 to TRBJ2-1; possible D gene TRBD2, 7 bases. This CDR3 is 14 amino acids long. Germline CDR1 is MDHEN and CDR2 is SYDVKM. Trimming shortened V by 7 bases and J by 5 bases, and 15 bases separated the two germline ends. This chain's CDR3 is CASMGRGSNNEQFF. The CDR3 DNA sequence: TGTGCCAGCATGGGGAGGGGGTCGAACAATGAGCAGTTCTTC.

This chain links TRBV6-5 with TRBJ1-1; D not certain. Trimming removed 3 bases at V and 8 bases at J, with 13 bases between. CDR3 length: 13 amino acids. The germline V gene has CDR1 MNHEY and CDR2 SVGAGI. The CDR3 DNA is TGTGCCAGCAGTTATTACAGTATAAGCGAAGCTTTCTTT. It yields the protein CASSYYSISEAFF.

Only a few counts were recorded for this clone. The genes are TRBV7-2 and TRBJ2-1, with a weak D call TRBD1 (6 bases). Trimming left V 2 bases short and J 7 bases short, with 18 bases between. The germline V gene has CDR1 SGHTA and CDR2 FQGNSA. CDR3 length equals 16 residues. The CDR3 is CASSLLYRDKKNEQFF. CDR3 in DNA: TGTGCCAGCAGCTTACTATACCGGGACAAGAAGAATGAGCAGTTCTTC.

This chain links TRBV28 with TRBJ1-1, with a weak D call TRBD1 (6 bases). This CDR3 has 12 amino acids. Germline V gives CDR1 MDHEN, CDR2 SYDVKM. V was shortened by 5 bases and J by 8 bases, with 12 bases between the two germline ends. CDR3 sequence reads: CASSPMTGEAFF. CDR3 in DNA: TGTGCCAGCAGTCCTATGACAGGAGAAGCTTTCTTT.

The CDR3 reads CASSFPQGGGSYGYTF. The CDR3 DNA reads as TGCGCCAGCAGCTTCCCCCAAGGGGGCGGTTCATATGGCTACACCTTC. The V gene is TRBV5-1, the J gene TRBJ1-2; 7 positions agree with TRBD1. The CDR3 extends over 16 amino acids. The germline CDR1 and CDR2 sequences are SGHRS and YFSETQ. Trimming cost V 2 bases and J 5 bases; bases outside gene matches: 12.

This chain links TRBV5-1 with TRBJ2-1, with TRBD1 as a possible D gene (6 bases). The CDR3 is made up of 14 amino acids. V was clipped by 5 bases and J by 4 bases, with 13 bases between them. The V gene's germline CDR1 is SGHRS and CDR2 YFSETQ. Written as DNA, the CDR3 is TGCGCCAGCAGACCGGACAGAGATTACAATGAGCAGTTCTTC. Residues: CASRPDRDYNEQFF. Supplemented by reference TRBV5-1 and TRBJ2-1, the full variable domain reads KAGVTQTPRYLIKTRGQQVTLSCSPISGHRSVSWYQQTPGQGLQFLFEYFSETQRNKGNFPGRFSGRQFSNSRSEMNVSTLELGDSALYLCASRPDRDYNEQFFGPGTRLTVL.

The chain has TRBV10-1 and TRBJ2-7; 10 bases are shared with TRBD1. CDR3 length: 14 amino acids. CDR1 and CDR2 from the germline V gene are WNHNN and SYGVQD (reference sequence). This chain's CDR3 is CTTGGQGSFYEQYF. The DNA for the CDR3 is TGCACCACGGGGGGACAGGGGTCCTTCTACGAGCAGTACTTC.

V and J are TRBV19 and TRBJ1-6; 8 bases are a match to TRBD1. The CDR3 has 14 residues. Looked up from germline, CDR1 is LNHDA and CDR2 is SQIVND (reference sequence). V lost 1 base and J lost 7; bases outside the gene matches: 0. DNA for the CDR3: TGTGCCAGTAGTATAGCAGGGGGCAATTCACCCCTCCACTTT. This gives the protein CASSIAGGNSPLHF.

The chain links TRBV15 to TRBJ2-7, with 9 bases matching TRBD1. The CDR3 contains 14 residues. The junction had 8 bases not matched to a gene; V was cut back by 5 bases and J by 6 bases. Germline CDR1 and CDR2: LNHNV and YYDKDF (reference sequence). The CDR3 sequence: CATSAGTGLSEQYF. CDR3 nucleotides: TGTGCCACCAGCGCTGGGACAGGGCTTTCCGAGCAGTACTTC. Looking up the rest from reference TRBV15 and TRBJ2-7 gives the full variable domain: DAMVIQNPRYQVTQFGKPVTLSCSQTLNHNVMYWYQQKSSQAPKLLFHYYDKDFNNEADTPDNFQSRRPNTSFCFLDIRSPGLGDTAMYLCATSAGTGLSEQYFGPGTRLTVT.

The chain employs TRBV27 and TRBJ2-7, with TRBD1 matching 9 bases. The CDR3 has 14 amino acids. V trimming: 7 bases; J trimming: 2 bases; junction bases outside the gene matches: 6. Germline V lookup: CDR1 MNHEY, CDR2 SMNVEV (reference sequence). The CDR3 bases are TGTGCCAGCACCGGGGGACAGGGCGCCTACGAGCAGTACTTC. It specifies CASTGGQGAYEQYF.

The genes are TRBV27 and TRBJ2-5; no clear D. Germline V lookup: CDR1 MNHEY, CDR2 SMNVEV (reference sequence). The CDR3 has 14 residues. The germline V and J ends were trimmed by 2 bases and 1 base, with 8 bases remaining between them. The DNA for the CDR3 is TGTGCCAGCAGTTTAAACAGTTTCCAAGAGACCCAGTACTTC. Translated: CASSLNSFQETQYF.

J is TRBJ1-1 and V is TRBV5-5; the match to TRBD1 covers 7 bases. V was clipped by 4 bases and J by 4 bases; unmatched bases: 7. There are 14 residues in the CDR3. Germline loops: CDR1 SGHKS, CDR2 YYEKEE (reference sequence). CDR3 sequence: CASSIYRGGTEAFF. The CDR3 coding sequence is TGTGCCAGCAGCATTTACAGGGGTGGCACTGAAGCTTTCTTT.

The chain couples TRBV5-8 to TRBJ1-3; D uncertain. Trimming took 3 bases from V and 2 from J, leaving 15 bases between them. Germline CDR1 SGHTS, CDR2 YDEGEE. This CDR3 has 16 residues. The CDR3 loop is CASSSGDREAGNTIYF. CDR3 sequence (DNA): TGTGCCAGCAGCTCTGGCGATAGGGAGGCTGGAAACACCATATATTTT.

J is TRBJ1-4 and V is TRBV12-5, with 7 bases that match TRBD1. The CDR3 length is 15 residues. Germline CDR1 and CDR2: LGHNT and FRNRAP. Losses at the gene ends were 6 bases for V and 1 base for J; bases not matched to a gene: 5. This chain's CDR3 is CASGPGDRTNEKLFF. CDR3 nucleotides: TGTGCTAGTGGCCCAGGGGACAGAACTAATGAAAAACTGTTTTTT. Filled out from reference TRBV12-5 and TRBJ1-4, the complete variable domain reads DARVTQTPRHKVTEMGQEVTMRCQPILGHNTVFWYRQTMMQGLELLAYFRNRAPLDDSGMPKDRFSAEMPDATLATLKIQPSEPRDSAVYFCASGPGDRTNEKLFFGSGTQLSVL.

V and J are TRBV6-2 or TRBV6-3 and TRBJ1-6, with D unclear. Between the trimmed V and J ends, which lost 6 bases and 8 bases, there was a span of 17 bases. The germline CDR1 and CDR2 sequences are MNHEY and SVGEGT. The CDR3 is 15 amino acids. CDR3 sequence reads: CASSLGGGSYSPLHF. In nucleotides, the CDR3 is TGTGCCAGCAGCCTAGGAGGCGGGTCTTATTCACCCCTCCACTTT.

To note about this clone: At one end the junction does not follow the germline gene, possibly because of a read error. This rearrangement joins TRBV7-7 to TRBJ2-7; D is unclear. Per the germline V gene, CDR1 is SSHAT and CDR2 is FNYEAQ (reference sequence). The CDR3 is made up of 13 amino acids. CDR3 sequence (DNA): TGTGCTAGCAGCTTAGGGCCGAACTACGAGCAGTACTTC. Its protein is CASSLGPNYEQYF.